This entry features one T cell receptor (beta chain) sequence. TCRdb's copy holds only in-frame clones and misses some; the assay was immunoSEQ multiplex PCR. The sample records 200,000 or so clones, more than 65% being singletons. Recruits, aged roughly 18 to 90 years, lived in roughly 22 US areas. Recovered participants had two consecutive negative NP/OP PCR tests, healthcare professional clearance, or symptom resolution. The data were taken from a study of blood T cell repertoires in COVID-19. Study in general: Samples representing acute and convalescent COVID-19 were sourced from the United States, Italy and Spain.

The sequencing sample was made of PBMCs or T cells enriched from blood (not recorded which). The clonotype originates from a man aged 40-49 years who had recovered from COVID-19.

CDR3 DNA: TGTGCCTGGAGTGATTCTGGGACATACGGAAAACTGTTTTTT. This gives the protein CAWSDSGTYGKLFF. The V call is TRBV30, the J call TRBJ1-4; a weak D match, TRBD1 (6 bases). Germline V lookup: CDR1 GTSNPN, CDR2 SVGIG (reference sequence). The CDR3 is 14 amino acids. The V end was cut by 1 base, the J end by 10 bases, with 16 bases between.